This T cell receptor beta chain stems from a study of blood T cells in healthy people across ages (dated by TCRdb to between 2015 and 2016). As for the study more broadly: Template switching captured roughly one uniquely barcoded TCR beta cDNA molecule per two T cells in model experiments. To avoid experimental bias, donors of different ages were randomly spread across the sequencing lanes. The study analyzed two additional independent replicas of 1 million unique cDNA reads from the same blood draw for two donors, one aged 18 to 29 and one aged 80 or older. To track age-related changes in TCR beta repertoire diversity, the study relied on deep sequencing normalized with unique cDNA molecular identifiers. The donors were divided into four age groups: young (average around 17 years), middle-aged (approximately 39), aged (under 70) and long-lived (nearly 85).

What the research found in general, with its limitations: Estimates of total diversity from one million sequenced T cells were regarded as lower bounds and underestimates. Donor CMV infection status was unknown, potentially confounding age-related changes in expanded clonotypes. Compared with the aged group, the long-lived group had more naive CD4+ T cells, fewer expanded clones and increased TCR diversity, a pattern suggesting age selection. A strong correlation was found between observed TCR beta diversity and the percentage of naive T cells measured by flow cytometry. Observed TCR beta diversity per million T cells fell roughly linearly with age, and a significant reduction was already apparent by age about 36. Since profiling was done on bulk unsorted PBMCs, naive and antigen-experienced compartments could not be conclusively compared.

Systemically healthy Caucasian individuals from Russia, about 38 in total and aged roughly 6 to 95 years, were included as donors. Ten milliliters of peripheral blood were drawn from each donor into EDTA-treated Vacutainer tubes. Ficoll-Paque density-gradient centrifugation was used to isolate PBMCs, with at least 6 million per sample. Trizol reagent was used to extract total RNA from the PBMCs, yielding at least 5.5 micrograms per sample. The percentages of naive CD45RAhigh/CD27high T cells were determined by flow cytometry on a PBMC aliquot from every donor. CDR1 SGHAT and CDR2 FQNNGV were looked up in the germline V gene. The V end loses 5 bases and the J end loses 5 bases, and a stretch of 10 bases separates them. The cysteine opens and the phenylalanine closes a CDR3 of 13 amino acids. Just the 39-base CDR3 DNA is kept, in frame starting at base 1. The sample holds many counts of this clonotype. No cognate antigen has been identified for it. One base away there is no much larger clone; base qualities are not given.

Library preparation was by 5' RACE. Sequenced on an Illumina HiSeq 2500. A second roughly 6 to 11 cycle PCR used a sample-barcoded 5' primer and a J-beta primer mix. A template-switch 5' adaptor carrying 12 random nucleotides introduced a unique molecular identifier onto each TCR beta cDNA molecule. Each sample yielded at least 2.5 million CDR3-containing paired-end reads. The Mint cDNA synthesis kit, primed by a TRBC-specific oligonucleotide, was used to synthesize first-strand cDNA from all RNA. Following uracil-DNA glycosylase treatment, all cDNA underwent a first 18-cycle PCR with the universal primers M1SS and BC2_uni_R. The original pipeline was this. For normalization, 1 million high-quality reads, each with a distinct molecular identifier, were randomly selected from each sample. Instead of being binned into consensus sequences, reads that shared molecular identifiers were thrown out. MiTCR, set to a Q25 quality threshold and the strictest error-elimination algorithm, was used for CDR3 identification, clonotype clustering and error correction. A nonparametric unseen species model using Euler transformation provided a lower-bound estimate of total TCR beta diversity. TCRdb ran its own pipeline on the public reads, namely fastp trimming at Q25 and MiXCR clone calling, and kept in-frame beta chains. Under each unique CDR3 protein, matching rows form one entry showing the most common genes and DNA. These V and J calls originate from TCRdb's pipeline instead of the authors' own analysis. The sample includes roughly 680,000 distinct CDR3 sequences, with approximately 52% observed a single time. Approximately 12% of the sample comes from the top ten.

The rearranged chain carries TRBV11-2 and TRBJ2-1; confidence is insufficient to name the D gene. The source of this sequence is a woman aged 80 or older in good health. The sequenced sample consisted of blood. DNA sequence: TGTGCCAGCAGCCTTAGGCCAGACAATGAGCAGTTCTTC. Its amino acids are CASSLRPDNEQFF.